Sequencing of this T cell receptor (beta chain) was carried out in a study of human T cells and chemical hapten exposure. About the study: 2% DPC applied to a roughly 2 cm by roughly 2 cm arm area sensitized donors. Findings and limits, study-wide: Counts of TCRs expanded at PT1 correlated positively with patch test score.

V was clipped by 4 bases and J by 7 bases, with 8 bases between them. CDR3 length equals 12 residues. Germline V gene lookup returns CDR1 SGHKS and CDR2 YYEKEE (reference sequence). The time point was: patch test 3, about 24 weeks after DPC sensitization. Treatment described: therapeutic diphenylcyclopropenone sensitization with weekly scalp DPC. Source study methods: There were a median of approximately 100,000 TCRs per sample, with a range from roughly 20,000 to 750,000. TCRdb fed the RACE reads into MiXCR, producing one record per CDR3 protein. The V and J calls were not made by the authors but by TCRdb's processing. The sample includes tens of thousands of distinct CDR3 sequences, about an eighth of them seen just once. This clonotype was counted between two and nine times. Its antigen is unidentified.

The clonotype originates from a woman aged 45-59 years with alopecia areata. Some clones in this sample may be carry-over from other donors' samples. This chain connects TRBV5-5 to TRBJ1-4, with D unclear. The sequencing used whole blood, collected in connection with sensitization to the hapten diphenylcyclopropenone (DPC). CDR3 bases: TGTGCCAGCAGCCCTGCTGGTGAAAAACTGTTTTTT. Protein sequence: CASSPAGEKLFF.